These 20 T cell receptor beta chains were all obtained from the same sample, sequenced in a study of beta chain features in type 1 diabetes. The sequenced template was cDNA made from the entire isolated RNA. Some clones are missing from TCRdb's copy, which holds only in-frame ones; the method was immunoSEQ multiplex PCR. The sample holds 810,000 or so clones, 15% to 20% seen once. The specimen sequenced was naive CD4+ T cells from blood. Receptors originate from a woman aged 18 to 35 in good health.

Only a few counts were recorded for this clone. This chain joins TRBV18 and TRBJ2-5; the match to TRBD1 covers 9 bases. Trimming at V came to 6 bases and at J to 8 bases, leaving 4 bases not matched to a gene. Germline CDR1 reads KGHSH; CDR2 reads LQKENI. CDR3 length: 12 residues. The CDR3 DNA is TGTGCCAGCTCCCGGGACAGGGAAACCCAGTACTTC. Protein product: CASSRDRETQYF.

This sequence joins TRBV2 and TRBJ1-6; D might be TRBD1 (5 bases). The CDR3 consists of 16 residues. V lost 5 bases, J lost 8 bases, and 19 bases lay in between. Germline CDR1 and CDR2: SNHLY and FYNNEI. The CDR3 sequence: CASSPWRGFSDSPLHF. The CDR3 DNA reads TGTGCCAGCAGTCCCTGGAGGGGATTCTCGGATTCACCCCTCCACTTT.

This clone has more than one count but fewer than ten. The CDR3 spells CASSLASTLSTDTQYF. The DNA of the CDR3 is TGTGCCAGCAGCTTGGCGAGTACCCTTAGCACAGATACGCAGTATTTT. The chain joins TRBV5-6 to TRBJ2-3; no definite D call. The CDR3 is made up of 16 amino acids. Trimming took 0 bases from V and 0 from J, leaving 11 bases between them. Per germline, CDR1 SGHDT and CDR2 YYEEEE.

The chain carries TRBV4-3 and TRBJ2-2; 9 bases fit TRBD2. V shed 7 bases, J shed 5 bases, and the junction held 5 bases outside the gene matches. CDR3 length: 14 residues. From germline, CDR1 is LGHNA and CDR2 YSLEER. The chain's CDR3 is CASNRGRGTGELFF. The CDR3 coding sequence is TGCGCCAGCAACCGCGGGAGGGGGACCGGGGAGCTGTTTTTT.

The chain recombines TRBV2 with TRBJ1-2; D is ambiguous. Germline-derived CDR1 and CDR2 are SNHLY and FYNNEI. Trimming left V 7 bases short and J 4 bases short, with 25 bases between. The CDR3 extends over 17 amino acids. In DNA form, the CDR3 reads TGTGCCAGCACACCACCCCTGACAACAACTCCTGGCTATGGCTACACCTTC. It specifies CASTPPLTTTPGYGYTF.

This clone showed up just a few times. This chain links TRBV29-1 with TRBJ2-5; D not certain. Germline CDR1 and CDR2: SQVTM and ANQGSEA. This CDR3 is 12 amino acids long. Trimming took off 3 bases at V and 4 bases at J, with 9 bases between the two ends. DNA of the CDR3: TGCAGCGTTGATGGTCTCCCAGAGACCCAGTACTTC. Its translation: CSVDGLPETQYF.

CDR3 nucleotide sequence: TGTGCCAGCAGCTGGGGACAGGGGAACACTGAAGCTTTCTTT. It specifies CASSWGQGNTEAFF. J is TRBJ1-1 and V is TRBV7-6, with 9 bases identical to TRBD1. V lost 4 bases and J lost 1; bases outside the gene matches: 1. In germline, CDR1 is SGHVS, CDR2 FNYEAQ. CDR3 length: 14 residues.

This clone has more than one count but fewer than ten. The V gene is TRBV4-1, the J gene TRBJ2-2, with 8 bases matching TRBD1. This CDR3 has 16 residues. J lost 2 bases, V lost 4 bases, and 6 bases had no gene match. Looked up from germline, CDR1 is MGHRA and CDR2 is YSYEKL. CDR3 sequence (DNA): TGCGCCAGCAGCCTTTGGACAGGGTCCAACACCGGGGAGCTGTTTTTT. This codes for CASSLWTGSNTGELFF.

The chain carries TRBV7-9 and TRBJ2-7; 10 nucleotides match TRBD2. Unmatched junction bases numbered 10, after V lost 4 bases and J lost 4 bases. The CDR3 has 16 amino acids. Germline V CDR1 and CDR2: SEHNR, FQNEAQ (reference sequence). CDR3 DNA: TGTGCCAGCAGCTCGGGAAGCGGGAGGGCTCGGTACGAGCAGTACTTC. Translated: CASSSGSGRARYEQYF.

The genes are TRBV11-2 and TRBJ2-1; D is ambiguous. Trimming cost V 2 bases and J 6 bases, with 14 bases left between them. Germline CDR1 reads SGHAT; CDR2 reads FQNNGV. There are 15 residues in the CDR3. CDR3 in DNA: TGTGCCAGCAGCTTATTAACCGCCGCGGCCAATGAGCAGTTCTTC. Translating gives CASSLLTAAANEQFF.

The chain joins TRBV6-6 to TRBJ1-2; 9 nucleotides align to TRBD1. J lost 6 bases, V lost 6 bases, and 5 bases had no gene match. In germline, CDR1 is MNHNY, CDR2 SVGAGI (reference sequence). This CDR3 has 13 residues. The CDR3 DNA is TGTGCCAGCAGCCAAGGGACAGGGAATGGCTACACCTTC. As protein: CASSQGTGNGYTF.

Only a few counts were recorded for this clone. V is TRBV28 and J is TRBJ2-4; 9 nucleotides match TRBD1. V trimming: 6 bases; J trimming: 0 bases; junction bases outside the gene matches: 6. Germline V lookup: CDR1 MDHEN, CDR2 SYDVKM. The CDR3 totals 16 residues. The CDR3: CASRVTGGQAKNIQYF. Written as DNA, the CDR3 is TGTGCCAGCAGGGTTACAGGGGGCCAAGCCAAAAACATTCAGTACTTC.

The chain joins TRBV10-3 to TRBJ1-2; no clear D. V was trimmed by 0 bases and J by 4 bases, leaving 9 bases between them. Germline CDR1 and CDR2: ENHRY and SYGVKD. The CDR3 loop spans 14 amino acids. The CDR3 spells CAISESGPIYGYTF. The DNA for the CDR3 is TGTGCCATCAGTGAGTCAGGCCCCATCTATGGCTACACCTTC.

In this sample, this clone turned up a few times. The chain combines TRBV15 with TRBJ1-5, with D unresolved. The CDR3 is made up of 17 amino acids. CDR1 and CDR2 from the germline V gene are LNHNV and YYDKDF (reference sequence). V was clipped by 0 bases and J by 3 bases, with 15 bases between them. DNA of the CDR3: TGTGCCACCAGCAGAGATTACGACCGGGATTACAATCAGCCCCAGCATTTT. Residues: CATSRDYDRDYNQPQHF.

This clone was detected a few times. This chain uses TRBV4-2 with TRBJ2-1; TRBD1 or TRBD2 may be the D gene (5 bases each). The CDR3 covers 14 residues. The ends were cut back, 2 bases at V and 4 bases at J, with 9 bases in the middle. Germline CDR1 LGHNA, CDR2 YNFKEQ. The chain's CDR3 is CASSQSREYNEQFF. For the CDR3, the DNA is TGTGCCAGCAGCCAATCCAGGGAGTACAATGAGCAGTTCTTC.

In this sample, this clone turned up a few times. The J gene is TRBJ2-3, the V gene TRBV28; D is perhaps TRBD2 (6 bases). Trimming took 10 bases from V and 2 from J, leaving 19 bases between them. Germline V gene lookup returns CDR1 MDHEN and CDR2 SYDVKM. CDR3 length equals 15 residues. CDR3 sequence: CATGGGGTPTDTQYF. CDR3 DNA: TGTGCCACCGGGGGTGGGGGAACCCCCACAGATACGCAGTATTTT.

This rearrangement joins TRBV29-1 to TRBJ1-3; D is ambiguous. Looked up from germline, CDR1 is SQVTM and CDR2 is ANQGSEA. The CDR3 extends over 13 amino acids. Between the trimmed V and J ends, which lost 4 bases and 0 bases, there was a span of 7 bases. The DNA for the CDR3 is TGCAGCGTTGGTACAATCTCTGGAAACACCATATATTTT. Its protein product is CSVGTISGNTIYF.

In the case of this clone: Other DNA variants within this sample encode the same CDR3. This chain connects TRBV15 to TRBJ2-2; no clear D gene. The CDR3 sequence is 13 residues long. Germline V lookup: CDR1 LNHNV, CDR2 YYDKDF (reference sequence). Deletions cut 4 bases from V and 0 bases from J, with 3 bases between. This chain's CDR3 is CATSTSNTGELFF. CDR3 bases: TGTGCCACCAGCACCTCGAACACCGGGGAGCTGTTTTTT.

The gene calls are TRBV25-1 and TRBJ2-7; TRBD1 matches 9 bases. The germline V gene has CDR1 MGHDK and CDR2 SYGVNS. J lost 5 bases, V lost 2 bases, and 7 bases had no gene match. The CDR3 runs to 15 residues. Here the CDR3 DNA reads TGTGCCAGCAGTGAAGGACAGGGGTGGAACGACGAGCAGTACTTC. Its translation: CASSEGQGWNDEQYF.

Only one count was recorded for this clone. V usage is TRBV5-1 and J usage is TRBJ1-5; the D is unclear. Trimming took 8 bases from V and 2 from J, leaving 14 bases between them. This CDR3 has 14 amino acids. The germline V gene encodes CDR1 SGHRS and CDR2 YFSETQ. Here the CDR3 reads CARQDGRGNQPQHF. As DNA, the CDR3 is TGCGCCAGGCAGGACGGGAGAGGCAATCAGCCCCAGCATTTT. The full variable domain, in which reference TRBV5-1 and TRBJ1-5 provide the parts outside the CDR3, is KAGVTQTPRYLIKTRGQQVTLSCSPISGHRSVSWYQQTPGQGLQFLFEYFSETQRNKGNFPGRFSGRQFSNSRSEMNVSTLELGDSALYLCARQDGRGNQPQHFGDGTRLSIL.